These 11 T cell receptor beta chains were all obtained from the same sample, sequenced in a study of blood T cell repertoires in COVID-19. The data were produced by immunoSEQ multiplex PCR, yet TCRdb's version contains in-frame clones alone and is incomplete. The table has fewer than 110,000 clones, 70% to 90% seen once. Sequenced: peripheral blood. The source is a man aged 50-60 years in a cohort sampled during active COVID-19.

The chain links TRBV29-1 to TRBJ1-1, with 8 bases aligning to TRBD1. CDR3 length equals 12 residues. The V and J ends lost 7 bases and 5 bases, in that order; junction bases with no gene match: 6. CDR1 is SQVTM, CDR2 ANQGSEA, per germline. CDR3 sequence (DNA): TGCAGCGCGATCTGGACAGGGACTGAAGCTTTCTTT. This gives the protein CSAIWTGTEAFF.

Only a few counts were recorded for this clone. The chain uses TRBV7-2 and TRBJ2-7; 10 bases fit TRBD1. With 5 bases clipped from V and 5 bases from J, the junction kept 9 bases outside the gene matches. Germline values: CDR1 SGHTA, CDR2 FQGNSA. CDR3 size: 15 residues. CDR3 sequence reads: CASSRDRGRFHEQYV. The CDR3 DNA follows: TGTGCCAGCAGCCGCGACAGGGGGCGGTTTCACGAGCAGTACGTC.

The chain is built from TRBV2 and TRBJ1-3; no reliable D call. Germline assignment: CDR1 SNHLY and CDR2 FYNNEI. The CDR3 spans 13 residues. Trimming cost V 6 bases and J 2 bases, with 8 bases left between them. The CDR3 loop is CASRQRTGNTIYF. In DNA form, the CDR3 reads TGTGCCAGCAGGCAGAGGACTGGAAACACCATATATTTT.

This clone was counted once. The chain recombines TRBV20-1 with TRBJ1-2; TRBD1 is a possible D gene (5 bases). The CDR3 runs 12 residues. V was cut by 3 bases and J by 6 bases, with 11 bases left in between. CDR1 is DFQATT, CDR2 SNEGSKA, per germline (reference sequence). The CDR3 DNA is TGCAGTGCTAGTCACGGGGGTAATGGCTACACCTTC. It is translated as CSASHGGNGYTF.

The chain links TRBV6-6 to TRBJ2-3, with 9 bases identical to TRBD1. V lost 4 bases and J lost 4; bases outside the gene matches: 9. This CDR3 has 16 amino acids. Germline V CDR1 and CDR2: MNHNY, SVGAGI (reference sequence). The CDR3 DNA reads as TGTGCCAGCAGTTCCCTCCCGGGACAGGGTCCAGATACGCAGTATTTT. Translated: CASSSLPGQGPDTQYF.

This sequence joins TRBV12-3 or TRBV12-4 and TRBJ2-1; no firm D call. The CDR3 covers 13 residues. The ends were cut back, 0 bases at V and 8 bases at J, with 8 bases in the middle. CDR3 bases: TGTGCCAGCAGTTTAGCTTTTAGAGATGAGCAGTTCTTC. Protein: CASSLAFRDEQFF.

The chain employs TRBV10-3 and TRBJ1-1, with TRBD1 matching over 9 bases. This CDR3 has 13 residues. V lost 5 bases and J lost 7; bases outside the gene matches: 5. Germline-derived CDR1 and CDR2 are ENHRY and SYGVKD. The DNA for the CDR3 is TGTGCCATCAGTCGGACAGGGGAGGTTGAAGCTTTCTTT. It translates to CAISRTGEVEAFF.

V is TRBV6-1 and J is TRBJ1-2; TRBD1 is a possible D gene (6 bases). The V gene's germline CDR1 is MNHNS and CDR2 SASEGT. Trimming took 1 base from V and 8 from J, leaving 11 bases between them. The CDR3 has 13 amino acids. CDR3 amino acids: CASSEEGVGGYTF. The CDR3 DNA reads as TGTGCCAGCAGTGAAGAGGGGGTGGGCGGCTACACCTTC.

The rearrangement joins TRBV7-7 to TRBJ2-2, with 9 bases that match TRBD2. The CDR3 contains 16 residues. The germline gives CDR1 SSHAT, CDR2 FNYEAQ (reference sequence). The V segment lost 1 base and the J segment 6 bases; nucleotides outside the gene matches: 6. CDR3 loop: CASSLGGGGASGELFF. CDR3 DNA sequence: TGTGCCAGCAGCTTAGGTGGCGGGGGGGCCTCCGGGGAGCTGTTTTTT.

The V gene is TRBV9, the J gene TRBJ1-1; TRBD1 might be the D (5 bases). CDR1 SGDLS and CDR2 YYNGEE come from the germline V gene. The CDR3 consists of 15 residues. The germline V and J ends were trimmed by 3 bases and 1 base, with 13 bases remaining between them. The CDR3, as DNA: TGTGCCAGCAGCGCCAGATCCACAGGGAACACTGAAGCTTTCTTT. Translated, it gives CASSARSTGNTEAFF. The full variable domain, rest sourced from reference TRBV9 and TRBJ1-1, is DSGVTQTPKHLITATGQRVTLRCSPRSGDLSVYWYQQSLDQGLQFLIQYYNGEERAKGNILERFSAQQFPDLHSELNLSSLELGDSALYFCASSARSTGNTEAFFGQGTRLTVV.

V and J are TRBV12-2 and TRBJ1-2; TRBD1, the table's D call, lacks a check against the DNA. TRBV12-2 is flagged as a pseudogene. The CDR3 runs 17 residues. CDR3 protein: CASRLKEGQDPNYGYTF. CDR3 bases: TGTGCAAGTCGCTTAAAAGAAGGACAGGACCCTAACTATGGCTACACCTTC.